The 25 T cell receptor beta chains below come from one sample, sequenced in a study of blood T cell repertoires in COVID-19 (dated by TCRdb to between 2020 and 2021). The library was generated by the immunoSEQ multiplex PCR assay. TCRdb stores this immuneACCESS table with in-frame sequences only. Part of the clones is absent; in the studies checked, under half of the shortfall reflects unresolved V genes, and no reason is known for the rest. In all, the sample holds around 76,000 clones, and 85% to 90% of those were seen once. The ten biggest clones cover over 4.5% of the sample. The sequencing input was peripheral blood. The receptors stem from an elderly man with acute or convalescent COVID-19.

The chain recombines TRBV11-3 with TRBJ2-3; 8 bases map to TRBD2. V was pared by 5 bases and J by 6 bases, with 10 bases of the junction left unmatched. CDR1 and CDR2 from the germline V gene are SGHNT and YENEEA. The CDR3 spans 15 residues. CDR3 sequence (DNA): TGTGCCAGCAGCCGAACGGGACTAGATGTTGATACGCAGTATTTT. It codes for CASSRTGLDVDTQYF. Variable domain in full (rest from reference TRBV11-3 and TRBJ2-3): EAGVVQSPRYKIIEKKQPVAFWCNPISGHNTLYWYLQNLGQGPELLIRYENEEAVDDSQLPKDRFSAERLKGVDSTLKIQPAELGDSAVYLCASSRTGLDVDTQYFGPGTRLTVL.

J is TRBJ2-5 and V is TRBV12-3 or TRBV12-4; D is possibly TRBD2 (5 bases). The CDR3 runs 13 residues. The germline V and J ends were trimmed by 6 bases and 2 bases, with 10 bases remaining between them. The CDR3 loop is CASSPPGQETQYF. DNA for the CDR3: TGTGCCAGCAGCCCCCCGGGACAAGAGACCCAGTACTTC.

This clone has only one observation. The chain employs TRBV18 and TRBJ1-1; TRBD1 is a possible D gene (5 bases). V was cut by 3 bases and J by 4 bases, with 15 bases left in between. The germline CDR1 and CDR2 sequences are KGHSH and LQKENI. This CDR3 is built from 15 residues. The CDR3 protein is CASSPGTGGSTEAFF. Written as DNA, the CDR3 is TGTGCCAGCTCACCCGGGACGGGGGGTAGCACTGAAGCTTTCTTT.

The chain joins TRBV6-5 to TRBJ2-5; 8 bases map to TRBD1. The CDR3 length is 13 residues. With V trimmed by 6 bases and J by 5 bases, 5 bases remained unmatched. The V gene's germline CDR1 is MNHEY and CDR2 SVGAGI. In nucleotides, the CDR3 is TGTGCCAGCAGCCTCGACAGGGGTGAGACCCAGTACTTC. This translates into CASSLDRGETQYF.

V gene TRBV18 combines with J gene TRBJ2-1, with a tentative D call TRBD1 (5 bases). CDR1 and CDR2 (germline): KGHSH, LQKENI. V was shortened by 1 base and J by 5 bases, with 15 bases between the two germline ends. The CDR3 runs to 16 residues. The CDR3 DNA reads as TGTGCCAGCTCACCACGGGTAAACGAAGGGGACAATGAGCAGTTCTTC. Its protein is CASSPRVNEGDNEQFF. Supplemented by reference TRBV18 and TRBJ2-1, the full variable domain reads NAGVMQNPRHLVRRRGQEARLRCSPMKGHSHVYWYRQLPEEGLKFMVYLQKENIIDESGMPKERFSAEFPKEGPSILRIQQVVRGDSAAYFCASSPRVNEGDNEQFFGPGTRLTVL.

V gene TRBV10-3 combines with J gene TRBJ1-4; D might be TRBD1 (5 bases). V lost 7 bases, J lost 7 bases, and 19 bases lay in between. The CDR3 extends over 15 amino acids. Germline V gives CDR1 ENHRY, CDR2 SYGVKD. The chain's CDR3 is CAIKAAGGEGEKLFF. The CDR3 DNA reads TGTGCCATCAAGGCCGCGGGGGGGGAAGGTGAAAAACTGTTTTTT.

This clone is a singleton in its sample. The chain carries TRBV3-1 (or the pseudogene TRBV3-2) and TRBJ2-3; 7 bases map to TRBD2. Germline V CDR1 and CDR2: LGHDT, YNNKEL (reference sequence). This CDR3 spans 16 amino acids. The V and J ends lost 1 base and 2 bases, in that order; junction bases with no gene match: 6. In DNA, the CDR3 is TGTGCCAGCAGCCAAGTTCCTCGGGGGGTCACAGATACGCAGTATTTT. Translated, it gives CASSQVPRGVTDTQYF.

This chain uses TRBV27 with TRBJ1-5; D gene unclear. CDR3 length: 15 amino acids. CDR1 is MNHEY and CDR2 is SMNVEV in the germline V gene (reference sequence). Trimming cost V 5 bases and J 7 bases, with 18 bases left between them. The CDR3, as DNA: TGTGCCAGCAGTCCCCGACGTGGGCACGAGCAGCCCCAGCATTTT. Its protein product is CASSPRRGHEQPQHF.

The V and J genes are TRBV27 and TRBJ1-6, with 7 bases identical to TRBD1. CDR1 and CDR2 from the germline V gene are MNHEY and SMNVEV (reference sequence). After removal of 5 bases from V and 10 bases from J, the junction contained 11 bases not matched to a gene. CDR3 length: 15 residues. The CDR3 is CASSPSQGSGSPLHF. The CDR3 DNA is TGTGCCAGCAGTCCGTCACAGGGGTCAGGGTCACCCCTCCACTTT.

V is TRBV5-1 and J is TRBJ2-3, with D unresolved. The V end lost 1 base, the J end lost 2 bases, and 11 bases lay between the germline ends. The germline CDR1 and CDR2 sequences are SGHRS and YFSETQ. This CDR3 is 15 amino acids long. CDR3 sequence reads: CASSLWRPHTDTQYF. Written as DNA, the CDR3 is TGCGCCAGCAGCTTGTGGAGACCGCACACAGATACGCAGTATTTT.

The chain has TRBV7-2 and TRBJ2-1; a possible D gene is TRBD2 (5 bases). There are 16 residues in the CDR3. Germline CDR1 reads SGHTA; CDR2 reads FQGNSA. Trimming took off 2 bases at V and 0 bases at J, with 11 bases between the two ends. The CDR3 sequence: CASSLRWRSSYNEQFF. CDR3 DNA: TGTGCCAGCAGCTTACGGTGGAGGAGCTCCTACAATGAGCAGTTCTTC.

The gene calls are TRBV19 and TRBJ1-3; D uncertain. Germline lookup yields CDR1 LNHDA and CDR2 SQIVND (reference sequence). The CDR3 has 13 residues. With 6 bases removed from V and 4 bases from J, the gap between germline ends came to 10 bases. The CDR3 loop is CASRDRRGNTIYF. CDR3 DNA: TGTGCCAGTAGAGACCGGAGGGGAAACACCATATATTTT.

J is TRBJ1-3 and V is TRBV6-1; D unresolved. The CDR3 is made up of 15 amino acids. Germline V gene data show CDR1 as MNHNS and CDR2 as SASEGT. Trimming removed 2 bases from V and 2 bases from J, with 10 bases in between. The CDR3 is CASSERGGPGNTIYF. The DNA of the CDR3 is TGTGCCAGCAGTGAACGGGGTGGACCTGGAAACACCATATATTTT.

V usage is TRBV5-1 and J usage is TRBJ2-7; 7 bases are a match to TRBD2. V dropped 4 bases and J dropped 6; count of bases not matched to a gene: 10. Germline V gene lookup returns CDR1 SGHRS and CDR2 YFSETQ. CDR3 length: 14 residues. This CDR3 is CASSAQGEGPEQYF. For the CDR3, the DNA is TGCGCCAGCAGCGCCCAAGGGGAGGGTCCCGAGCAGTACTTC.

The chain combines TRBV5-6 with TRBJ2-7, with D tentatively TRBD1 (5 bases). This CDR3 has 14 amino acids. Per the germline V gene, CDR1 is SGHDT and CDR2 is YYEEEE. Trimming shortened V by 4 bases and J by 2 bases, and 13 bases separated the two germline ends. The CDR3, as DNA: TGTGCCAGCAGCAGGAGACAGCTGCCCTACGAGCAGTACTTC. Its translation: CASSRRQLPYEQYF.

As concerns this clone: At one end the junction does not follow the germline gene, possibly because of a read error. The chain combines TRBV11-2 with TRBJ1-1; perhaps TRBD1 as D (6 bases). The CDR3 spans 13 residues. Germline lookup yields CDR1 SGHAT and CDR2 FQNNGV. CDR3 coding DNA: TGTGCCAGCACCTTAAGGACAGATACTGAAGCTTTCTTT. This gives the protein CASTLRTDTEAFF. The whole variable domain, filled in from reference TRBV11-2 and TRBJ1-1, reads EAGVAQSPRYKIIEKRQSVAFWCNPISGHATLYWYQQILGQGPKLLIQFQNNGVVDDSQLPKDRFSAERLKGVDSTLKIQPAKLEDSAVYLCASTLRTDTEAFFGQGTRLTVV.

The CDR3 here is CAWSEGHRNEKLFF. The CDR3 DNA sequence: TGTGCCTGGAGTGAGGGACATCGAAATGAAAAACTGTTTTTT. J is TRBJ1-4 and V is TRBV30; D possibly corresponds to TRBD1 (6 bases). V lost 1 base and J lost 5, with 11 bases in between. Germline CDR1 is GTSNPN and CDR2 is SVGIG (reference sequence). The CDR3 contains 14 residues.

A single count supports this clone. CDR3 in amino acids: CASSDEVRGGGNYGYTF. CDR3 coding DNA: TGTGCCAGCAGTGATGAGGTCAGGGGAGGGGGAAACTATGGCTACACCTTC. The chain combines TRBV2 with TRBJ1-2, with D tentatively TRBD1 (6 bases). The CDR3 runs to 17 residues. CDR1 is SNHLY and CDR2 is FYNNEI in the germline V gene. V was shortened by 3 bases and J by 2 bases, with 19 bases between the two germline ends.

This clone was counted a few times. The CDR3 sequence is CASSDLAPYNEQFF. CDR3 sequence (DNA): TGTGCCAGCAGCGATCTAGCGCCTTACAATGAGCAGTTCTTC. The rearrangement joins TRBV2 to TRBJ2-1; possibly TRBD2 for D (6 bases). In germline, CDR1 is SNHLY, CDR2 FYNNEI. V was pared by 6 bases and J by 4 bases, with 13 bases between. The CDR3 consists of 14 residues. Complete variable domain (other parts from reference TRBV2 and TRBJ2-1): EPEVTQTPSHQVTQMGQEVILRCVPISNHLYFYWYRQILGQKVEFLVSFYNNEISEKSEIFDDQFSVERPDGSNFTLKIRSTKLEDSAMYFCASSDLAPYNEQFFGPGTRLTVL.

The V call is TRBV21-1, the J call TRBJ2-3; no DNA check was done on the table's D call, TRBD1. TRBV21-1 is a known pseudogene. The CDR3 runs 17 residues. Written as DNA, the CDR3 is TGTGCCAGCAGCAACCGCTCGGGACAGGGGAAGAAAGATACGCAGTATTTT. Residues: CASSNRSGQGKKDTQYF.

The chain recombines TRBV7-9 with TRBJ2-4, with D uncertain. The CDR3 is 13 amino acids. Trimming cost V 3 bases and J 5 bases, with 8 bases left between them. CDR1 is SEHNR, CDR2 FQNEAQ, per germline (reference sequence). The CDR3 is CASSFGSQNIQYF. CDR3 nucleotide sequence: TGTGCCAGCAGCTTTGGCAGTCAAAACATTCAGTACTTC.

The chain links TRBV6-5 to TRBJ1-4; TRBD1 aligns across 9 bases. Germline V CDR1 and CDR2: MNHEY, SVGAGI. V shed 6 bases, J shed 10 bases, and the junction held 12 bases outside the gene matches. CDR3 length equals 15 residues. The CDR3 DNA sequence: TGTGCCAGCAGGGGGTCCGGGACAGGGATGGGAAAACTGTTTTTT. This codes for CASRGSGTGMGKLFF.

This clone was found once. The rearrangement joins TRBV25-1 to TRBJ1-6; D not certain. Germline V gene data show CDR1 as MGHDK and CDR2 as SYGVNS. Trimming removed 7 bases from V and 8 bases from J, with 6 bases in between. This CDR3 has 11 amino acids. The CDR3 nucleotides read TGTGCCAGCACCCAGGATTCACCCCTCCACTTT. As protein: CASTQDSPLHF. Full variable domain (missing parts from reference TRBV25-1 and TRBJ1-6): EADIYQTPRYLVIGTGKKITLECSQTMGHDKMYWYQQDPGMELHLIHYSYGVNSTEKGDLSSESTVSRIRTEHFPLTLESARPSHTSQYLCASTQDSPLHFGNGTRLTVT.

This chain uses TRBV19 with TRBJ2-6, with 7 bases aligning to TRBD2. Germline CDR1 LNHDA, CDR2 SQIVND (reference sequence). The V gene end was trimmed by 2 bases and the J gene end by 1 base; junction bases not matched to a gene: 2. The CDR3 is 16 amino acids. CDR3 DNA sequence: TGTGCCAGTAGTATATCCGGGAGGTCTGGGGCCAACGTCCTGACTTTC. This encodes CASSISGRSGANVLTF.

The chain recombines TRBV5-4 with TRBJ1-6; perhaps TRBD1 as D (6 bases). Germline CDR1 and CDR2: SGHNT and YYREEE (reference sequence). The CDR3 consists of 13 residues. Trimming took off 0 bases at V and 14 bases at J, with 12 bases between the two ends. The CDR3 sequence: CASSLETGAALHF. The DNA for the CDR3 is TGTGCCAGCAGCTTGGAGACAGGCGCAGCCCTCCACTTT.